The TCR beta chain described here comes from a study of cytomegalovirus exposure and HLA in healthy donors. Findings and limits, study-wide: Cytomegalovirus-associated TCR beta chains were listed, numbering some 150. An assumption of roughly uniform sequencing depth across donors underlay the presence/absence analyses.

To note about this clone: Its target is unknown.

CDR1 and CDR2 (germline): MDHEN, SYDVKM. There are 14 residues in the CDR3. Deletions cut 3 bases from V and 6 bases from J, with 13 bases between. Primers: 60 Vbeta forward and 13 Jbeta reverse. Sequencing used immunoSEQ multiplex PCR; TCRdb keeps in-frame clones, though not all of them. There are 210,000 or so clones in the sample; over 70% occur only once, and around 2.9% lies in the top ten. This sequence joins TRBV28 and TRBJ2-3; a weak D match, TRBD1 (6 bases). The origin of this receptor is an older woman in good health and CMV-seropositive. The specimen was PBMCs. Here the CDR3 DNA reads TGTGCCAGCAGTTTGACCAGGGGCTTGGATACGCAGTATTTT. Its protein product is CASSLTRGLDTQYF.